This TCR beta chain is drawn from a study of T cells expressing NK-cell markers. Looking at the study overall: HCMV seropositivity marked seven of the eight sequenced donors; one was seronegative.

General study results and limits: Dominant NKG2C+ clonotypes made up about 1.0-7.5% of CD8+ T cells in several donors.

There are 14 residues in the CDR3. A word on this clonotype: No antigen is known for it.

TCRdb processed the 5' RACE reads again and assigns one entry to each CDR3 protein, with no DNA. The sample table sets out 150,000 to 180,000 distinct CDR3 sequences. The genes are TRBV12-3 or TRBV12-4 and TRBJ2-1; TCRdb's assignment of TRBD2 cannot be checked, as there is no DNA. The sample taken for sequencing was blood T cells: a sorted CD56 or NKG2C T cell subset, CD4+ or CD8+ T cells, or bulk PBMC T cells (not recorded which). The receptor's source is a woman aged 50 to 60 in good health. Here the CDR3 reads CASRLAGGPNEQFF.